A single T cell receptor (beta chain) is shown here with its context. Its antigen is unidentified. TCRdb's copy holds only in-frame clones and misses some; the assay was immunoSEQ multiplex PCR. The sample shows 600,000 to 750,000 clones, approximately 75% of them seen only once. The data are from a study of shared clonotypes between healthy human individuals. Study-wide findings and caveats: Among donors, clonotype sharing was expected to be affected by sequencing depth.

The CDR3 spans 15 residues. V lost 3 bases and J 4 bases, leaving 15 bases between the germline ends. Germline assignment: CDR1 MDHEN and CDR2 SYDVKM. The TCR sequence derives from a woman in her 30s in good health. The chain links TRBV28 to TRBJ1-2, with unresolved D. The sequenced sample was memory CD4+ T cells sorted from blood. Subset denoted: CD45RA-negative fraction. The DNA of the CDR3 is TGTGCCAGCAGTTTGTCCTCCAGAGGAGGCTATGGCTACACCTTC. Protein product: CASSLSSRGGYGYTF.